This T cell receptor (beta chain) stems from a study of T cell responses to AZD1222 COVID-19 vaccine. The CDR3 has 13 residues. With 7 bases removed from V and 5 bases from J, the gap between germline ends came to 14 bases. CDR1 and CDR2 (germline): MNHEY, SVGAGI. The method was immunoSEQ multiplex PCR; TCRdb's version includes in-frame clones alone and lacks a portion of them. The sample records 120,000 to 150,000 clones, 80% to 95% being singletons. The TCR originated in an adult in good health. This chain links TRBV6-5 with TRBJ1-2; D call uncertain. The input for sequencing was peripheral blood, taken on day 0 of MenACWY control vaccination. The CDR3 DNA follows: TGTGCCAGCAATGCGACTGTTTTTTATGGCTACACCTTC. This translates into CASNATVFYGYTF.